Shown below are 12 T cell receptor beta chains from a single sample sequenced in a study of breast tumors, draining lymph nodes, adjacent tissues. The lymph nodes were axillary draining lymph nodes from breast cancer patients. TCRdb recomputed calls from the multiplex PCR reads with MiXCR, one row per CDR3 protein. In the table there are approximately 300,000 distinct CDR3 sequences, roughly 31% of which are singletons. Source material: axillary lymph node tissue. These receptor sequences come from a female donor with breast cancer. Some clones in this sample may be carry-over from other donors' samples.

This clonotype has ten or more counts. The V call is TRBV12-3 or TRBV12-4, the J call TRBJ1-5; a possible D gene is TRBD1 (5 bases). This CDR3 region has 14 residues. V was clipped by 3 bases and J by 7 bases, with 13 bases between them. The CDR3 loop is CASSFGGVSQPQHF. The CDR3 DNA reads as TGTGCCAGCAGTTTTGGGGGGGTTTCGCAGCCCCAGCATTTT.

As to this clonotype: Just one base apart from a much larger clone, this may be a read error. V is TRBV11-3 and J is TRBJ1-2; D gene unclear. The V and J ends lost 7 bases and 8 bases respectively, with 20 bases between them. Germline values: CDR1 SGHNT, CDR2 YENEEA. This CDR3 has 14 residues. The CDR3: CASNSPRQPWGYTF. The DNA for the CDR3 is TGTGCCAGCAACTCCCCCCGGCAACCGTGGGGCTACACCTTC.

In the case of this clonotype: This may come from a read error, since a much larger clone is one base off. This chain uses TRBV5-5 with TRBJ2-7; maybe TRBD1 (5 bases). Germline V gene data show CDR1 as SGHKS and CDR2 as YYEKEE (reference sequence). This CDR3 is 14 amino acids long. With 4 bases removed from V and 6 bases from J, the gap between germline ends came to 17 bases. The CDR3 protein is CASSQDLGPGEQYF. CDR3 DNA: TGTGCCAGCAGCCAAGATTTGGGGCCCGGCGAGCAGTACTTC.

V gene TRBV3-1 combines with J gene TRBJ1-3, with no clear D. Trimming left V 2 bases short and J 0 bases short, with 5 bases between. Germline V gene data show CDR1 as LGHDT and CDR2 as YNNKEL (reference sequence). This CDR3 contains 14 residues. In DNA, the CDR3 is TGTGCCAGCAGCCAACAGGCCTCTGGAAACACCATATATTTT. Protein sequence: CASSQQASGNTIYF.

In this sample, this clonotype turned up many times. The CDR3 nucleotides are TGTGCCAGCAGCGATTTCACAGGGGGCTACGAGCAGTACTTC. Protein sequence: CASSDFTGGYEQYF. The chain has TRBV11-3 and TRBJ2-7; 8 bases match TRBD1. Germline-derived CDR1 and CDR2 are SGHNT and YENEEA. The CDR3 runs 14 residues. The V gene end was trimmed by 5 bases and the J gene end by 3 bases; junction bases not matched to a gene: 6.

The chain links TRBV6-1 to TRBJ1-5, with a weak D call TRBD1 (6 bases). Trimming shortened V by 0 bases and J by 4 bases, and 13 bases separated the two germline ends. This CDR3 comprises 16 residues. Per the germline V gene, CDR1 is MNHNS and CDR2 is SASEGT. CDR3 region: CASSEAFGQLNQPQHF. In DNA form, the CDR3 reads TGTGCCAGCAGTGAAGCGTTCGGACAGCTGAATCAGCCCCAGCATTTT.

The genes are TRBV15 and TRBJ2-5; D is possibly TRBD1 (6 bases). The ends were cut back, 3 bases at V and 5 bases at J, with 10 bases in the middle. Germline V gene sequence: CDR1 LNHNV, CDR2 YYDKDF (reference sequence). The CDR3 has 13 residues. In nucleotides, the CDR3 is TGTGCCACCAGCAGTGAGGGGGAGGAGACCCAGTACTTC. As protein: CATSSEGEETQYF.

This clonotype was counted between two and nine times. The CDR3 spells CASSIQGRQPQHF. The CDR3 DNA reads TGTGCCAGCAGTATCCAGGGAAGGCAGCCCCAGCATTTT. The chain employs TRBV6-1 and TRBJ1-5, with D possibly being TRBD1 (5 bases). This CDR3 spans 13 amino acids. V lost 5 bases, J lost 7 bases, and 12 bases lay in between. Germline-derived CDR1 and CDR2 are MNHNS and SASEGT.

This clonotype occurred many times. The chain is built from TRBV20-1 and TRBJ2-7; 15 bases fit TRBD2. V was clipped by 2 bases and J by 6 bases; unmatched bases: 5. The germline CDR1 and CDR2 sequences are DFQATT and SNEGSKA (reference sequence). The CDR3 has 15 amino acids. The DNA for the CDR3 is TGCAGTGCTAGAAGGACTAGCGGGAGGGTTGGCGAGCAGTACTTC. Its protein is CSARRTSGRVGEQYF.

This clonotype was found once. A much more abundant neighbour one base away suggests this may be a read error. This chain links TRBV11-2 with TRBJ1-3; D is unresolved. The germline CDR1 and CDR2 sequences are SGHAT and FQNNGV. This CDR3 spans 15 amino acids. CDR3 bases: TGTGCCAGCTCATACAAACCTTTCTCTGGAGACACCATATATTTT. This codes for CASSYKPFSGDTIYF.

This clonotype has ten or more counts. The chain links TRBV10-3 to TRBJ2-4; D tentatively fits TRBD1 or TRBD2 (5 bases each). V was trimmed by 10 bases and J by 9 bases, leaving 19 bases between them. CDR1 and CDR2 from the germline V gene are ENHRY and SYGVKD. The CDR3 extends over 13 amino acids. Written as DNA, the CDR3 is TGTGCCACCCGTTGGGGGACCGAGGGCATTCAGTACTTC. Translated: CATRWGTEGIQYF.

This clonotype was counted ten times or more. This chain connects TRBV19 to TRBJ2-3, with 10 bases identical to TRBD2. CDR3 length equals 15 residues. V shed 6 bases, J shed 2 bases, and the junction held 5 bases outside the gene matches. The V gene's germline CDR1 is LNHDA and CDR2 SQIVND (reference sequence). Written as DNA, the CDR3 is TGTGCCAGTAGACAAACTAGCGGGGTCACAGATACGCAGTATTTT. Protein: CASRQTSGVTDTQYF.